A single sample gave rise to the 25 T cell receptor beta chains below, sequenced in a study of OX40 agonist ivuxolimab in advanced cancers. Libraries were built with the immunoSEQ multiplex PCR assay. Entries here come from immuneACCESS through TCRdb and include only in-frame sequences with V and J called. Some clones fail to appear in such tables; in the studies checked, an unresolved V gene covers under half of the shortfall, and the cause of the remainder is unknown. The sample records fewer than 45,000 clones, more than 75% of which are singletons. The top ten clonotypes cover around 13% of the sample. The sample here was CD4+ or CD8+ T cells sorted from blood, taken in a trial of the OX40 agonist ivuxolimab. The receptors were gathered from an adult with an advanced solid tumor such as melanoma, head and neck, liver or kidney cancer.

The chain couples TRBV6-1 to TRBJ1-6; perhaps TRBD1 as D (5 bases). Per the germline V gene, CDR1 is MNHNS and CDR2 is SASEGT. This CDR3 is 16 amino acids long. V was clipped by 4 bases and J by 0 bases, with 10 bases between them. The CDR3 DNA sequence: TGTGCCAGCAGTGTTGGGGGTAGCTCCTATAATTCACCCCTCCACTTT. It specifies CASSVGGSSYNSPLHF.

The CDR3 DNA is TGTGCCAGTAGTTACACAGGGGGCGGAACCTACGAGCAGTACTTC. It yields the protein CASSYTGGGTYEQYF. V usage is TRBV19 and J usage is TRBJ2-7; 9 bases fit TRBD1. Germline CDR1 reads LNHDA; CDR2 reads SQIVND (reference sequence). This CDR3 is built from 15 residues. V trimming: 5 bases; J trimming: 2 bases; junction bases outside the gene matches: 7.

V gene TRBV10-3 combines with J gene TRBJ2-5; no clear D gene. This CDR3 contains 14 residues. The germline V gene encodes CDR1 ENHRY and CDR2 SYGVKD. V lost 6 bases and J lost 5, with 16 bases in between. Here the CDR3 reads CAIRDSGSGETQYF. CDR3 bases: TGTGCCATCAGGGATTCAGGATCCGGGGAGACCCAGTACTTC.

This CDR3 is CASSETGSGNTIYF. Written as DNA, the CDR3 is TGTGCCAGCAGTGAGACAGGGTCTGGAAACACCATATATTTT. This rearrangement joins TRBV6-1 to TRBJ1-3; 7 nucleotides line up with TRBD1. The CDR3 runs to 14 residues. Germline CDR1 MNHNS, CDR2 SASEGT. The V segment lost 3 bases and the J segment 1 base; nucleotides outside the gene matches: 0.

This sequence joins TRBV7-2 and TRBJ1-2; 10 bases line up with TRBD1. The CDR3 runs to 15 residues. Per the germline V gene, CDR1 is SGHTA and CDR2 is FQGNSA. V lost 5 bases, J lost 6 bases, and 9 bases stayed unmatched. The CDR3 DNA is TGTGCCAGCAGCCTCACCGGGACAGGGGTCGATGGCTACACCTTC. Translated: CASSLTGTGVDGYTF.

This clone is a singleton in its sample. V gene TRBV6-5 combines with J gene TRBJ2-7; D gene ambiguous. The CDR3 is made up of 12 amino acids. Germline assignment: CDR1 MNHEY and CDR2 SVGAGI. The V end was cut by 0 bases, the J end by 5 bases, with 5 bases between. DNA for the CDR3: TGTGCCAGCAGTTACTCTCTTGACGAGCAGTACTTC. Translated: CASSYSLDEQYF.

V is TRBV5-1 and J is TRBJ1-2, with D maybe TRBD1 (6 bases). V dropped 0 bases and J dropped 4 bases, with 10 bases sitting between them. CDR3 length: 14 amino acids. Germline assignment: CDR1 SGHRS and CDR2 YFSETQ. This CDR3 reads CASSLVGTTYGYTF. CDR3 bases: TGCGCCAGCAGCTTGGTTGGGACAACCTATGGCTACACCTTC. The variable domain in full, completed from reference TRBV5-1 and TRBJ1-2, reads KAGVTQTPRYLIKTRGQQVTLSCSPISGHRSVSWYQQTPGQGLQFLFEYFSETQRNKGNFPGRFSGRQFSNSRSEMNVSTLELGDSALYLCASSLVGTTYGYTFGSGTRLTVV.

This chain connects TRBV7-9 to TRBJ1-2; 8 bases are shared with TRBD1. V shed 4 bases and J 6 bases; nucleotides not matched to a gene: 7. This CDR3 spans 14 amino acids. CDR1 is SEHNR and CDR2 is FQNEAQ in the germline V gene (reference sequence). CDR3 sequence (DNA): TGTGCCAGCAGCTACCAGGACAGGGCTGATGGCTACACCTTC. Translation: CASSYQDRADGYTF. The variable domain in full, with the rest retrieved from reference TRBV7-9 and TRBJ1-2, is DTGVSQNPRHKITKRGQNVTFRCDPISEHNRLYWYRQTLGQGPEFLTYFQNEAQLEKSRLLSDRFSAERPKGSFSTLEIQRTEQGDSAMYLCASSYQDRADGYTFGSGTRLTVV.

The genes are TRBV5-1 and TRBJ1-2; TRBD1 is a possible D gene (6 bases). In germline, CDR1 is SGHRS, CDR2 YFSETQ. This CDR3 contains 21 residues. V was cut by 4 bases and J by 0 bases, with 31 bases left in between. Here the CDR3 DNA reads TGCGCCAGCAGCCCACTAAAAGGGGAGGCCTACCAGGACAGAGCTAACTATGGCTACACCTTC. Translating it yields CASSPLKGEAYQDRANYGYTF.

This chain links TRBV18 with TRBJ2-5; D may be TRBD2 (5 bases). From germline, CDR1 is KGHSH and CDR2 LQKENI. The V end was cut by 5 bases, the J end by 2 bases, with 9 bases between. The CDR3 has 13 amino acids. The CDR3 here is CASSSGGQETQYF. In DNA form, the CDR3 reads TGTGCCAGCTCATCTGGCGGGCAAGAGACCCAGTACTTC.

This chain joins TRBV5-6 and TRBJ2-7; D gene ambiguous. Germline CDR1 reads SGHDT; CDR2 reads YYEEEE. Trimming removed 2 bases at V and 7 bases at J, with 13 bases between. The CDR3 covers 13 residues. The CDR3 nucleotides are TGTGCCAGCAGCTTTGCCTCCTCTAAGGAGCAGTACTTC. Translation: CASSFASSKEQYF. The full variable domain, completed using reference TRBV5-6 and TRBJ2-7, is DAGVTQSPTHLIKTRGQQVTLRCSPKSGHDTVSWYQQALGQGPQFIFQYYEEEERQRGNFPDRFSGHQFPNYSSELNVNALLLGDSALYLCASSFASSKEQYFGPGTRLTVT.

This rearrangement joins TRBV5-1 to TRBJ1-1, with D hard to call. Germline V gene sequence: CDR1 SGHRS, CDR2 YFSETQ. The CDR3 runs 15 residues. V lost 0 bases and J lost 0, with 9 bases in between. The CDR3 bases are TGCGCCAGCAGCTTGGTACAAGGCATGAACACTGAAGCTTTCTTT. As protein: CASSLVQGMNTEAFF.

A single count supports this clone. This rearrangement joins TRBV5-1 to TRBJ2-3; TRBD2 is a possible D gene (6 bases). This CDR3 is 12 amino acids long. V lost 8 bases and J 5 bases, leaving 12 bases between the germline ends. Germline loops: CDR1 SGHRS, CDR2 YFSETQ. This CDR3 reads CASREPRDTQYF. Here the CDR3 DNA reads TGCGCCAGTCGGGAGCCTAGAGATACGCAGTATTTT.

The chain carries TRBV6-6 and TRBJ2-1, with D possibly TRBD2 on 5 matching bases. CDR3 length equals 12 residues. Germline values: CDR1 MNHNY, CDR2 SVGAGI (reference sequence). V was trimmed by 6 bases and J by 8 bases, leaving 11 bases between them. The CDR3 is CASSSLAYEQFF. The CDR3 DNA reads as TGTGCCAGCAGCTCGCTAGCTTATGAGCAGTTCTTC.

V usage is TRBV10-3 and J usage is TRBJ2-1; TRBD2 matches at 10 bases. Germline loops: CDR1 ENHRY, CDR2 SYGVKD. V lost 7 bases to trimming and J lost 3 bases; unmatched junction nucleotides: 6. This CDR3 is built from 15 residues. This chain's CDR3 is CAITSASGSYNEQFF. Here the CDR3 DNA reads TGTGCCATCACGTCGGCTAGCGGGAGCTACAATGAGCAGTTCTTC.

This chain joins TRBV29-1 and TRBJ2-2; D remains unclear. V was trimmed by 1 base and J by 0 bases, leaving 9 bases between them. Germline lookup yields CDR1 SQVTM and CDR2 ANQGSEA. The CDR3 runs 15 residues. CDR3 DNA sequence: TGCAGCGTTGAAGTAATGGCCGCGAACACCGGGGAGCTGTTTTTT. Its translation is CSVEVMAANTGELFF.

V and J are TRBV6-6 and TRBJ1-2; D unclear. The CDR3 has 14 residues. Germline lookup yields CDR1 MNHNY and CDR2 SVGAGI (reference sequence). Trimming removed 0 bases from V and 7 bases from J, with 12 bases in between. The CDR3, as DNA: TGTGCCAGCAGTTACTCGGCCGGCCTCGGTGGCTACACCTTC. The encoded protein is CASSYSAGLGGYTF.

The CDR3 region is CASSPPWSGGNEQYF. In DNA form, the CDR3 reads TGTGCCAGCAGCCCCCCTTGGTCGGGAGGGAACGAGCAGTACTTC. The chain carries TRBV9 and TRBJ2-7, with 8 nucleotides matching TRBD2. Per germline, CDR1 SGDLS and CDR2 YYNGEE. This CDR3 region has 15 residues. V shed 4 bases and J 5 bases; nucleotides not matched to a gene: 11.

About this clone itself: The same CDR3 is also encoded by other DNA sequences in this sample. The rearrangement uses TRBV28 and TRBJ2-1; 9 positions match TRBD2. Unmatched junction bases numbered 13, after V lost 5 bases and J lost 8 bases. Germline assignment: CDR1 MDHEN and CDR2 SYDVKM. The CDR3 extends over 16 amino acids. The CDR3 loop is CASSPPGLAGRDEQFF. In DNA, the CDR3 is TGTGCCAGCAGTCCGCCGGGGCTAGCGGGACGGGATGAGCAGTTCTTC.

The V gene is TRBV25-1, the J gene TRBJ2-7, with D possibly TRBD1 on 7 matching bases. The CDR3 is 15 amino acids. Germline CDR1 reads MGHDK; CDR2 reads SYGVNS. V was trimmed by 2 bases and J by 5 bases, leaving 16 bases between them. CDR3 protein: CASSEQGGSPHEQYF. CDR3 nucleotides: TGTGCCAGCAGTGAACAGGGGGGTTCGCCCCACGAGCAGTACTTC.

This rearrangement joins TRBV27 to TRBJ1-2; unclear D gene. Between the trimmed V and J ends, which lost 6 bases and 5 bases, there was a span of 19 bases. This CDR3 has 15 amino acids. Germline V gene sequence: CDR1 MNHEY, CDR2 SMNVEV (reference sequence). The CDR3 spells CASSPVGRFSYGYTF. CDR3 bases: TGTGCCAGCAGCCCCGTGGGCAGATTCTCGTATGGCTACACCTTC.

The rearrangement joins TRBV5-6 to TRBJ1-1; the D is unclear. This CDR3 spans 12 amino acids. The germline V gene has CDR1 SGHDT and CDR2 YYEEEE. V was shortened by 0 bases and J by 8 bases, with 8 bases between the two germline ends. CDR3 DNA sequence: TGTGCCAGCAGCTTGGCAGGAAGGGAAGCTTTCTTT. It is translated as CASSLAGREAFF.

The J gene is TRBJ1-1, the V gene TRBV27, with TRBD1 matching 9 bases. Germline CDR1 is MNHEY and CDR2 is SMNVEV (reference sequence). CDR3 size: 14 residues. V was clipped by 5 bases and J by 5 bases; unmatched bases: 6. This chain's CDR3 is CASSPGTGRTEAFF. The CDR3 DNA follows: TGTGCCAGCAGTCCGGGGACAGGGCGGACTGAAGCTTTCTTT.

The genes are TRBV28 and TRBJ2-1; D is uncertain. The ends were cut back, 8 bases at V and 8 bases at J, with 16 bases in the middle. Germline CDR1 is MDHEN and CDR2 is SYDVKM. The CDR3 runs to 13 residues. Here the CDR3 reads CASAAPPFDEQFF. CDR3 bases: TGTGCCAGCGCCGCACCACCCTTCGATGAGCAGTTCTTC.

The chain combines TRBV7-8 with TRBJ1-1, with D perhaps matching TRBD1 (5 bases). Germline V gene lookup returns CDR1 SGHVS and CDR2 FQNEAQ. Trimming stripped 4 bases from V and 10 bases from J, with 13 bases between. The CDR3 spans 12 residues. CDR3 coding DNA: TGTGCCAGCAGCTACTCCGGAAGGGGAGCTTTCTTT. It is translated as CASSYSGRGAFF. Using reference TRBV7-8 and TRBJ1-1 for the parts outside the CDR3, the full variable domain is GAGVSQSPRYKVAKRGQDVALRCDPISGHVSLFWYQQALGQGPEFLTYFQNEAQLDKSGLPSDRFFAERPEGSVSTLKIQRTQQEDSAVYLCASSYSGRGAFFGQGTRLTVV.